What follows describes a single TCR beta chain. Its target is not known. Trimming stripped 0 bases from V and 4 bases from J, with 13 bases between. This CDR3 contains 15 residues. CDR1 and CDR2 (germline): SGHRS, YFSETQ. All donors were Caucasian adults living in Nashville, Tennessee. The data derive from a study of shared clonotypes between healthy human individuals. Study in general: Three plates were used per donor for CD4 naive, three for CD4 memory, two for CD8 naive and one for CD8 memory.

Replicate PCRs run on sorted subsets employed approximately 0.2 ug DNA, approximately 30,000 T cell genomes. This table comes from immunoSEQ multiplex PCR, and its TCRdb copy is limited to in-frame clones, with some not included. Among some 2.3 million clones listed, 90% to 95% were seen once. The study's findings and limits: It was the few donors that limited the genetic and exposure-history diversity represented.

The chain carries TRBV5-1 and TRBJ2-5; TRBD2 is a possible D gene (7 bases). The sequenced sample was naive CD4+ T cells from PBMCs. Subset meaning: CD45RA+ positively selected. The TCR sequence derives from a man younger than 35 in good health. Some clones in this sample may be carry-over from other donors' samples. Here the CDR3 reads CASSLAIGGPETQYF. The CDR3 nucleotides read TGCGCCAGCAGCTTGGCCATCGGGGGGCCAGAGACCCAGTACTTC.